Listed below are T cell receptor beta chains from one sample, sequenced in a study of STAT3 mutations in large granular lymphocyte leukemia. Using immunoSEQ multiplex PCR, the repertoire was profiled, and TCRdb retains in-frame clones only, with some absent. The sample consists of about 12,000 clones, roughly three quarters of them appearing once. The source material was peripheral blood mononuclear cells. These receptors were taken from a man aged 55 to 70 with T-cell large granular lymphocyte leukemia. Some clones in this sample may be carry-over from other donors' samples. Both conserved end residues are part of each CDR3. A D gene is named only where the DNA matches it firmly. Some rows mark clone size as missing; the rest say once, few, many or name a class of expanded clone.

V gene: TRBV20-1
clone size: .
D gene: .
J gene: TRBJ1-2
CDR3 DNA: TGCAGTGCTCGCTCTAACTATGGCTACACCTTC
CDR3 protein: CSARSNYGYTF

V gene: TRBV9
clone size: .
D gene: TRBD1
J gene: TRBJ1-2
CDR3 DNA: TGTGCCAGCAGCCTGGGGACAGGGAACTATGGCTACACCTTC
CDR3 protein: CASSLGTGNYGYTF

V gene: TRBV19
clone size: .
D gene: .
J gene: TRBJ1-1
CDR3 DNA: TGTGCCAGTAGTAATGGGGTTGGTACTGAAGCTTTCTTT
CDR3 protein: CASSNGVGTEAFF

V gene: TRBV29-1
clone size: few
D gene: TRBD1
J gene: TRBJ1-5
CDR3 DNA: TGCAGCGTTGAGACAGGGAACAGCAATCAGCCCCAGCATTTT
CDR3 protein: CSVETGNSNQPQHF

V gene: TRBV30
clone size: few
D gene: TRBD2
J gene: TRBJ2-2
CDR3 DNA: TGTGCCTGGAGTGTACGGGGGGATCTCGAGACCGGGGAGCTGTTTTTT
CDR3 protein: CAWSVRGDLETGELFF

V gene: TRBV5-1
clone size: .
D gene: .
J gene: TRBJ1-2
CDR3 DNA: TGCGCCAGCAGCTTGACCGATCTCTATGGCTACACCTTC
CDR3 protein: CASSLTDLYGYTF

V gene: TRBV19
clone size: .
D gene: .
J gene: TRBJ2-1
CDR3 DNA: TGTGCCAGTAGTAATCATGAGCAGTTCTTC
CDR3 protein: CASSNHEQFF

V gene: TRBV5-4
clone size: once
D gene: .
J gene: TRBJ1-1
CDR3 DNA: TGTGCCAGCAGCTTACGAGGGAACACTGAAGCTTTCTTT
CDR3 protein: CASSLRGNTEAFF

V gene: TRBV28
clone size: .
D gene: .
J gene: TRBJ1-4
CDR3 DNA: TGTGCCAGCAGTTTTGTAACTAATGAAAAACTGTTTTTT
CDR3 protein: CASSFVTNEKLFF

V gene: TRBV11-2
clone size: .
D gene: .
J gene: TRBJ1-1
CDR3 DNA: TGTGCCAGCAGCTTAGTTTGGGTAAGGGAGAACACTGAAGCTTTCTTT
CDR3 protein: CASSLVWVRENTEAFF

V gene: TRBV18
clone size: .
D gene: .
J gene: TRBJ1-5
CDR3 DNA: TGTGCCAGCTCACCCGAGACAGGCTTCAATCAGCCCCAGCATTTT
CDR3 protein: CASSPETGFNQPQHF

V gene: TRBV5-1
clone size: .
D gene: .
J gene: TRBJ1-3
CDR3 DNA: TGCGCCAGCAGCAATCAGGGAAACACCATATATTTT
CDR3 protein: CASSNQGNTIYF

V gene: TRBV5-1
clone size: .
D gene: TRBD1
J gene: TRBJ1-2
CDR3 DNA: TGCGCCAGCAGCGTCCAGGGGGCCGTAGGTGGCTACACCTTC
CDR3 protein: CASSVQGAVGGYTF

V gene: TRBV12-5
clone size: few
D gene: .
J gene: TRBJ2-5
CDR3 DNA: TGTGCTAGCTCGCCCGCAAAAGAGACCCAGTACTTC
CDR3 protein: CASSPAKETQYF

V gene: TRBV27
clone size: .
D gene: .
J gene: TRBJ2-2
CDR3 DNA: TGTGCCAGCAGTTTATCGGGGGGCACGAACACCGGGGAGCTGTTTTTT
CDR3 protein: CASSLSGGTNTGELFF

V gene: TRBV6-1
clone size: .
D gene: .
J gene: TRBJ2-3
CDR3 DNA: TGTGCCAGCAACACCCGGGGCGCTAGCACAGATACGCAGTATTTT
CDR3 protein: CASNTRGASTDTQYF

V gene: TRBV30
clone size: .
D gene: .
J gene: TRBJ2-7
CDR3 DNA: TGTGCCTGGAGTGGTGGCCTCGGGGCCTACGAGCAGTACTTC
CDR3 protein: CAWSGGLGAYEQYF

V gene: TRBV2
clone size: few
D gene: .
J gene: TRBJ1-1
CDR3 DNA: TGTGCCAGCAGTGAACGGTTGGACACTGAAGCTTTCTTT
CDR3 protein: CASSERLDTEAFF

V gene: TRBV7-2
clone size: few
D gene: .
J gene: TRBJ2-1
CDR3 DNA: TGTGCCAGCAGCTTAAGAGGAAGGGGTTTAGGGAATGAGCAGTTCTTC
CDR3 protein: CASSLRGRGLGNEQFF

V gene: TRBV30
clone size: .
D gene: TRBD2
J gene: TRBJ2-2
CDR3 DNA: TGTGCCTGGAGTACTAACCTTTTTAGCGGGAGTCCCGGGGAGCTGTTTTTT
CDR3 protein: CAWSTNLFSGSPGELFF

V gene: TRBV19
clone size: .
D gene: TRBD1
J gene: TRBJ1-2
CDR3 DNA: TGTGCCAGTAGTCCCGGGACAGTTGGCTACACCTTC
CDR3 protein: CASSPGTVGYTF

V gene: TRBV6-6
clone size: .
D gene: .
J gene: TRBJ2-1
CDR3 DNA: TGTGCCAGCAGTTACCCAGCTAGGGAGCAGTTCTTC
CDR3 protein: CASSYPAREQFF

V gene: TRBV7-8
clone size: few
D gene: .
J gene: TRBJ2-7
CDR3 DNA: TGTGCCAGCAGCCACCAGTCCTACGAGCAGTACTTC
CDR3 protein: CASSHQSYEQYF

V gene: TRBV11-2
clone size: .
D gene: TRBD1
J gene: TRBJ2-5
CDR3 DNA: TGTGCCAGCAGCATACAGGGGGTTCAAGAGACCCAGTACTTC
CDR3 protein: CASSIQGVQETQYF

V gene: TRBV18
clone size: .
D gene: .
J gene: TRBJ2-7
CDR3 DNA: TGTGCCAGCTCACCGACAGGAAACTACGAGCAGTACTTC
CDR3 protein: CASSPTGNYEQYF

V gene: TRBV4-3
clone size: .
D gene: .
J gene: TRBJ2-5
CDR3 DNA: TGCGCCAGCAGCATAGGAGAGACCCAGTACTTC
CDR3 protein: CASSIGETQYF

V gene: TRBV4-1
clone size: .
D gene: TRBD1
J gene: TRBJ2-7
CDR3 DNA: TGCGCCAGCAGCCGATATCCGGGACAGGGGAACGAGCAGTACTTC
CDR3 protein: CASSRYPGQGNEQYF

V gene: TRBV27
clone size: .
D gene: TRBD1
J gene: TRBJ1-1
CDR3 DNA: TGTGCCAGCAGTTCCGGACAGGGTGGGTCCACTGAAGCTTTCTTT
CDR3 protein: CASSSGQGGSTEAFF

V gene: TRBV5-4
clone size: .
D gene: TRBD1
J gene: TRBJ1-2
CDR3 DNA: TGTGCCAGCAGCCCACCGGGACAGGGGTCTGGCTACACCTTC
CDR3 protein: CASSPPGQGSGYTF

V gene: TRBV27
clone size: few
D gene: .
J gene: TRBJ2-7
CDR3 DNA: TGTGCCAGCAGTTCGACTAGTGCGGGCGAGCAGTACTTC
CDR3 protein: CASSSTSAGEQYF

V gene: TRBV18
clone size: .
D gene: TRBD2
J gene: TRBJ2-5
CDR3 DNA: TGTGCCAGCTCAGCTAGCGGGGACTGGCAGACCCAGTACTTC
CDR3 protein: CASSASGDWQTQYF

V gene: TRBV23-1
clone size: .
D gene: TRBD2
J gene: TRBJ2-1
CDR3 DNA: TGCGCCAGCAGCAAACGGGGGGGAACCACCGGTGAGCAGTTCTTC
CDR3 protein: CASSKRGGTTGEQFF

V gene: TRBV30
clone size: .
D gene: .
J gene: TRBJ1-5
CDR3 DNA: TGTGCCTGGACTGACAGGAAGTTAAATCAGCCCCAGCATTTT
CDR3 protein: CAWTDRKLNQPQHF

V gene: TRBV5-1
clone size: .
D gene: .
J gene: TRBJ1-2
CDR3 DNA: TGCGCCAGCAGCCGGGGACAAGTTGACTATGGCTACACCTTC
CDR3 protein: CASSRGQVDYGYTF

V gene: TRBV5-1
clone size: .
D gene: TRBD2
J gene: TRBJ2-7
CDR3 DNA: TGCACCAGCAGCTCCCGGACTAGCCCGTTCTCCTACGAGCAGTACTTC
CDR3 protein: CTSSSRTSPFSYEQYF

V gene: TRBV6-6
clone size: .
D gene: .
J gene: TRBJ1-3
CDR3 DNA: TGTGCCAGCAGTTACGGGCAGGGGGGAAACACCATATATTTT
CDR3 protein: CASSYGQGGNTIYF

V gene: TRBV29-1
clone size: .
D gene: .
J gene: TRBJ1-5
CDR3 DNA: TGCAGCGCCTGCCAGTGGTGTCCGACGGTCAATCAGCCCCAGCATTTT
CDR3 protein: CSACQWCPTVNQPQHF

V gene: TRBV27
clone size: .
D gene: .
J gene: TRBJ2-7
CDR3 DNA: TGTGCCAGCAGTTTGGGAGTTACCTACGAGCAGTACTTC
CDR3 protein: CASSLGVTYEQYF

V gene: TRBV28
clone size: .
D gene: .
J gene: TRBJ2-1
CDR3 DNA: TGTGCCAGCAGGACTATCGCCGGGTACAATGAGCAGTTCTTC
CDR3 protein: CASRTIAGYNEQFF

V gene: TRBV10-3
clone size: .
D gene: .
J gene: TRBJ1-1
CDR3 DNA: TGTGCCATCAGCCAGGGACGCCAAGGGGCTGAAGCTTTCTTT
CDR3 protein: CAISQGRQGAEAFF

V gene: TRBV28
clone size: .
D gene: .
J gene: TRBJ1-1
CDR3 DNA: TGTGCCAGCAACTCGAGGGCATGGTCTGAAGCTTTCTTT
CDR3 protein: CASNSRAWSEAFF

V gene: TRBV29-1
clone size: few
D gene: .
J gene: TRBJ1-1
CDR3 DNA: TGCAGTTTCCACGTGGGGGGCACTGAAGCTTTCTTT
CDR3 protein: CSFHVGGTEAFF

V gene: TRBV29-1
clone size: .
D gene: .
J gene: TRBJ1-2
CDR3 DNA: TGCAGCACCAGGGTTCTCGGCTATGGCTACACCTTC
CDR3 protein: CSTRVLGYGYTF

V gene: TRBV27
clone size: .
D gene: .
J gene: TRBJ1-4
CDR3 DNA: TGTGCCAGCAGAGGACTGCCGGAAGAAAAACTGTTTTTT
CDR3 protein: CASRGLPEEKLFF

V gene: TRBV25-1
clone size: .
D gene: TRBD1
J gene: TRBJ1-2
CDR3 DNA: TGTGCCAGCAGTGACGTGGGACAGGGGTCGTATGGCTACACCTTC
CDR3 protein: CASSDVGQGSYGYTF

V gene: TRBV19
clone size: .
D gene: .
J gene: TRBJ1-2
CDR3 DNA: TGTGCCAGTAGCTTCTTGGGCGACTATGGCTACACCTTC
CDR3 protein: CASSFLGDYGYTF

V gene: TRBV7-9
clone size: .
D gene: TRBD2
J gene: TRBJ2-1
CDR3 DNA: TGTGCCAGCAGCTTGCCCCGACTAGCGGGTGGTGAGCAGTTCTTC
CDR3 protein: CASSLPRLAGGEQFF

V gene: TRBV2
clone size: few
D gene: .
J gene: TRBJ1-1
CDR3 DNA: TGTGCCAGCAGTGGTCCAGGGAGAGTGACTGAAGCTTTCTTT
CDR3 protein: CASSGPGRVTEAFF

V gene: TRBV19
clone size: few
D gene: TRBD2
J gene: TRBJ2-1
CDR3 DNA: TGTGCCAGTATGGAGGGACTAGCGGGTTACAATGAGCAGTTCTTC
CDR3 protein: CASMEGLAGYNEQFF

V gene: TRBV27
clone size: .
D gene: .
J gene: TRBJ2-5
CDR3 DNA: TGTGCCAGCAGTGCAGGGGCCGAGACCCAGTACTTC
CDR3 protein: CASSAGAETQYF

V gene: TRBV18
clone size: .
D gene: TRBD1
J gene: TRBJ1-4
CDR3 DNA: TGTGCCAGCTCACCCGACAGGGTCGAGGGAGAAAAACTGTTTTTT
CDR3 protein: CASSPDRVEGEKLFF

V gene: TRBV5-1
clone size: .
D gene: .
J gene: TRBJ1-4
CDR3 DNA: TGCGCCAGCAGCTTCCAGGGGACCCCAACTAATGAAAAACTGTTTTTT
CDR3 protein: CASSFQGTPTNEKLFF

V gene: TRBV15
clone size: .
D gene: .
J gene: TRBJ1-1
CDR3 DNA: TGTGCCACCAGCTTTACAGGGAACACTGAAGCTTTCTTT
CDR3 protein: CATSFTGNTEAFF

V gene: TRBV7-2
clone size: .
D gene: .
J gene: TRBJ1-5
CDR3 DNA: TGTGCCACGGCGTTTCCGGCGGGGAATCAGCCCCAGCATTTT
CDR3 protein: CATAFPAGNQPQHF

V gene: TRBV10-2
clone size: .
D gene: TRBD2
J gene: TRBJ2-3
CDR3 DNA: TGCGCCAGCAGTGAGTCCGGGACTAGTGTTGCTACAGATACGCAGTATTTT
CDR3 protein: CASSESGTSVATDTQYF

V gene: TRBV30
clone size: .
D gene: .
J gene: TRBJ2-3
CDR3 DNA: TGTGCCTGGAGTGTAGGGGATGGCACAGATACGCAGTATTTT
CDR3 protein: CAWSVGDGTDTQYF

V gene: TRBV5-1
clone size: few
D gene: TRBD2
J gene: TRBJ2-1
CDR3 DNA: TGCGCCAGCAGCTTAAATGCCGCGGGAGGCAATGAGCAGTTCTTC
CDR3 protein: CASSLNAAGGNEQFF

V gene: TRBV5-4
clone size: .
D gene: .
J gene: TRBJ1-5
CDR3 DNA: TGTGCCAGCAGCTTGGGACCGCTGCAGCCCCAGCATTTT
CDR3 protein: CASSLGPLQPQHF

V gene: TRBV5-4
clone size: once
D gene: TRBD1
J gene: TRBJ2-1
CDR3 DNA: TGTGCCAGCAGCTCGGGACAGGGGAGGAATGAGCAGTTCTTC
CDR3 protein: CASSSGQGRNEQFF

V gene: TRBV28
clone size: .
D gene: .
J gene: TRBJ1-2
CDR3 DNA: TGTGCCAGCAGCCCCCCAGTGGGTCGAAAGGCCTACACCTTC
CDR3 protein: CASSPPVGRKAYTF